This T cell receptor (beta chain) was captured in a study of read filtering for tumor transcriptome and immune sequencing. For the study at large: By R-ISS, stages I, II and III held roughly 8, 16 and 7 patients. Whole-transcriptome libraries were prepared after DNase treatment.

Germline CDR1 DFQATT, CDR2 SNEGSKA (reference sequence). The CDR3 is made up of 14 amino acids. The V gene end was trimmed by 6 bases and the J gene end by 7 bases; junction bases not matched to a gene: 10. From approximately 400 ng of RNA, a library with molecular barcoded alpha/delta and beta/gamma adaptors was made. TCRdb fed the reads into MiXCR, producing one record per CDR3 protein. Altogether approximately 62,000 distinct CDR3 sequences are present, approximately 18% being singletons, with the ten largest covering about 11%. Ten or more counts support this clonotype. V gene TRBV20-1 combines with J gene TRBJ2-2, with 8 bases identical to TRBD2. Input material: a population of CD138-negative cells sorted from bone marrow. This TCR came from a donor at least 40 years old with multiple myeloma. CDR3 DNA: TGCAGTGCCTCCGGACTAGCCTTCGGCGGGGAGCTGTTTTTT. As protein: CSASGLAFGGELFF.